This TCR beta chain was identified in a study of immune cell composition in non-small cell lung cancer. Overall study results and limits: Adenocarcinomas with higher top tumour-associated clone frequency had more reactive TILs. About 80% of squamous and 30% to 35% of adenocarcinoma cases had tumour-associated clones >0.5%.

The repertoire was sequenced with immunoSEQ multiplex PCR; TCRdb's copy has only in-frame clones and lacks some. Of about 10,000 clones in the sample, about two thirds are singletons; the top ten hold about 9%. In the case of this clone: Its antigen is currently unknown.

The origin of this receptor is a human donor with non-small cell lung cancer. Sequences were obtained from lung tumor tissue.

The CDR3 nucleotides read TGTGCCAGCAGCTTAAACGCCTACAATGAGCAGTTCTTC. The encoded protein is CASSLNAYNEQFF. The rearrangement joins TRBV7-3 to TRBJ2-1; D gene uncertain. The V gene lost 1 base and the J gene lost 2 bases, with 3 bases spanning the gap. CDR1 and CDR2 from the germline V gene are SGHTA and FQGTGA. The CDR3 is 13 amino acids.